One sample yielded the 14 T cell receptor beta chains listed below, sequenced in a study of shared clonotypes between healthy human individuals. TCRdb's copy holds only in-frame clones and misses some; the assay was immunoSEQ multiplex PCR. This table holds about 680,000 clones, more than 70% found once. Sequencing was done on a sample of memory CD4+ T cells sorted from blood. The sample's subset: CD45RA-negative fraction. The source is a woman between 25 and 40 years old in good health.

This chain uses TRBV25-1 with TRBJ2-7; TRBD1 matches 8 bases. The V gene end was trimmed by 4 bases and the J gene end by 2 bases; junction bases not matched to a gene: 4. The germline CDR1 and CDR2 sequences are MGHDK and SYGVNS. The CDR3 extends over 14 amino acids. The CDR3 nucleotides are TGTGCCAGCAGTGCAGGGGGCCCCACCTACGAGCAGTACTTC. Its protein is CASSAGGPTYEQYF.

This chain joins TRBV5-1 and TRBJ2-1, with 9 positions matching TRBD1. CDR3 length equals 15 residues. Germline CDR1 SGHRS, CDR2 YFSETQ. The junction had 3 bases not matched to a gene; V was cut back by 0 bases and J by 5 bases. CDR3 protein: CASSLGQGVHNEQFF. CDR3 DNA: TGCGCCAGCAGCTTGGGACAGGGGGTACACAATGAGCAGTTCTTC.

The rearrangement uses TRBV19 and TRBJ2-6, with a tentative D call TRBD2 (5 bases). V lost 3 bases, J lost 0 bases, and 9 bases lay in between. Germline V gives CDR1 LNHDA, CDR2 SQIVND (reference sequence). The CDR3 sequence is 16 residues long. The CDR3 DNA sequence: TGTGCCAGTAGTATCCACGGGGTCTCTGGGGCCAACGTCCTGACTTTC. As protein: CASSIHGVSGANVLTF.

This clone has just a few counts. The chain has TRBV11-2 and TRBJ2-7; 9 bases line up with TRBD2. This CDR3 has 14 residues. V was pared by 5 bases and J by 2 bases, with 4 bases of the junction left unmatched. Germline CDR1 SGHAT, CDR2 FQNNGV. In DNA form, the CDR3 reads TGTGCCAGCAGCCAAGGGACTAGCACCTACGAGCAGTACTTC. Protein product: CASSQGTSTYEQYF.

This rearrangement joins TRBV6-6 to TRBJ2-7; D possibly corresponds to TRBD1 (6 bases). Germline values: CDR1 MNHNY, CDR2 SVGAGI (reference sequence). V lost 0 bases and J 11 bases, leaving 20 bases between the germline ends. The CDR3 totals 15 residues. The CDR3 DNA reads TGTGCCAGCAGTTACTCGAGCTTGGGGGCAGGTGACGAGTACTTC. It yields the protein CASSYSSLGAGDEYF.

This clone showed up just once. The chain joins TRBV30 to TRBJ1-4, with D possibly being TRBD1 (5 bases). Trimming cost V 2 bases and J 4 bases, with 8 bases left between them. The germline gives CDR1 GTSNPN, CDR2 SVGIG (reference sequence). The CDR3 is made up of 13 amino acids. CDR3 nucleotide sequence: TGTGCCTGGAGTAGGGGTTTTAATGAAAAACTGTTTTTT. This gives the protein CAWSRGFNEKLFF.

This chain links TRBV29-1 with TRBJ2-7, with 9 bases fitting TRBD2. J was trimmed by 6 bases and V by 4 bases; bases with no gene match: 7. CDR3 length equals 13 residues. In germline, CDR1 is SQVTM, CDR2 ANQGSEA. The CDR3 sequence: CSVASSGTVEQYF. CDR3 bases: TGCAGCGTTGCCTCTAGCGGGACCGTCGAGCAGTACTTC.

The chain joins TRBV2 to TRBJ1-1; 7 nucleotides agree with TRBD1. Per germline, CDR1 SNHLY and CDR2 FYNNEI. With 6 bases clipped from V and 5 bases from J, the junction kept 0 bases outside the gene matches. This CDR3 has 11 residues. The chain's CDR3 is CASRQGTEAFF. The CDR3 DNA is TGTGCCAGCAGACAGGGGACTGAAGCTTTCTTT. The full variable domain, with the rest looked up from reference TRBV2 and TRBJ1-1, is EPEVTQTPSHQVTQMGQEVILRCVPISNHLYFYWYRQILGQKVEFLVSFYNNEISEKSEIFDDQFSVERPDGSNFTLKIRSTKLEDSAMYFCASRQGTEAFFGQGTRLTVV.

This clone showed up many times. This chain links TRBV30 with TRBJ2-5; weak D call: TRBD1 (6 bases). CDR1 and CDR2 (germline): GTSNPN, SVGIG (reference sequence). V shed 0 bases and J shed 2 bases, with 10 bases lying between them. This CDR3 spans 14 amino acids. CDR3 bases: TGTGCCTGGAGTGTACGGCAGGGGCAAGAGACCCAGTACTTC. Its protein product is CAWSVRQGQETQYF.

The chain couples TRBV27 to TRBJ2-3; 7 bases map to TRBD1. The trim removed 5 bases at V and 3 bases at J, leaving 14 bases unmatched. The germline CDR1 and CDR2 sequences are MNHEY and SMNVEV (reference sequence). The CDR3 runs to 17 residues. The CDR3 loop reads CASSQRTGTPLTDTQYF. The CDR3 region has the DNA TGTGCCAGCAGTCAACGGACAGGAACACCGTTAACAGATACGCAGTATTTT.

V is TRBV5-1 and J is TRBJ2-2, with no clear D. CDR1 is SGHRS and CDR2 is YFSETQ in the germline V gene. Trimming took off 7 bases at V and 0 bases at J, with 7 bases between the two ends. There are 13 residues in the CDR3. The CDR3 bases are TGCGCCAGCCGCGGCGCGAACACCGGGGAGCTGTTTTTT. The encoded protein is CASRGANTGELFF.

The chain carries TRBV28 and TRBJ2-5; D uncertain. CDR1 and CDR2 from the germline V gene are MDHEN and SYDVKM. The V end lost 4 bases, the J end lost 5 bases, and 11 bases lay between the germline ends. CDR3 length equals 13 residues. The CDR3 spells CASSSVRGETQYF. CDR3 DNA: TGTGCCAGCAGTTCGGTCCGTGGGGAGACCCAGTACTTC.

The CDR3 DNA is TGTGCCAGCAGTCGCAGTAACTATGGCTACACCTTC. This codes for CASSRSNYGYTF. The chain recombines TRBV2 with TRBJ1-2; D remains ambiguous. The CDR3 is 12 residues long. Per the germline V gene, CDR1 is SNHLY and CDR2 is FYNNEI. The V end lost 5 bases, the J end lost 1 base, and 5 bases lay between the germline ends. Complete variable domain (other parts from reference TRBV2 and TRBJ1-2): EPEVTQTPSHQVTQMGQEVILRCVPISNHLYFYWYRQILGQKVEFLVSFYNNEISEKSEIFDDQFSVERPDGSNFTLKIRSTKLEDSAMYFCASSRSNYGYTFGSGTRLTVV.

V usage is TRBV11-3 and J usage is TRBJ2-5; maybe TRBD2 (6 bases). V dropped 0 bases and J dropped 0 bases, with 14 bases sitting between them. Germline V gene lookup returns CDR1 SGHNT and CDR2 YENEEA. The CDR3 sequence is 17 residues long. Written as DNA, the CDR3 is TGTGCCAGCAGCTTAGATCTGGAGGGCCTAGACCAAGAGACCCAGTACTTC. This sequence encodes CASSLDLEGLDQETQYF.